This T cell receptor beta chain was sequenced during a study of blood T cell repertoires in COVID-19. Produced via immunoSEQ multiplex PCR; TCRdb's table is partial and in-frame only. Here the sample spans 200,000 to 250,000 clones, about 81% being singletons. The germline gives CDR1 SGHTS, CDR2 YDEGEE. V trimming: 4 bases; J trimming: 10 bases; junction bases outside the gene matches: 9. The CDR3 runs to 15 residues. The source of this sequence is a woman aged 70-85 years with COVID-19, enrolled during active disease. The chain links TRBV5-8 to TRBJ1-6; the match to TRBD1 covers 9 bases. Sequenced material: peripheral blood. The DNA of the CDR3 is TGTGCCAGCAGCCCGAGGACAGGGGACACCTCACCCCTCCACTTT. This sequence encodes CASSPRTGDTSPLHF.